Each of the 9 T cell receptor beta chains below was sequenced from the same sample in a study of blood T cell repertoires in COVID-19. The assay was immunoSEQ multiplex PCR, and TCRdb's table has in-frame clones only and misses some. Found here are 65,000 or so clones, approximately 82% of them singletons; the top ten hold over 3.5%. Sequenced material: peripheral blood. The source of these receptors is a man aged 55 to 69 with acute or convalescent COVID-19.

This chain joins TRBV29-1 and TRBJ1-2, with a weak D call TRBD1 (6 bases). The V end was cut by 4 bases, the J end by 4 bases, with 13 bases between. This CDR3 spans 13 amino acids. The germline V gene encodes CDR1 SQVTM and CDR2 ANQGSEA. Here the CDR3 DNA reads TGCAGCGTTGCAGAGGGAGGGGGCTATGGCTACACCTTC. This gives the protein CSVAEGGGYGYTF. Combining the CDR3 with reference TRBV29-1 and TRBJ1-2 gives the whole variable domain SAVISQKPSRDICQRGTSLTIQCQVDSQVTMMFWYRQQPGQSLTLIATANQGSEATYESGFVIDKFPISRPNLTFSTLTVSNMSPEDSSIYLCSVAEGGGYGYTFGSGTRLTVV.

The rearrangement links TRBV2 to TRBJ2-7, with D perhaps TRBD1 (5 bases). Germline V gives CDR1 SNHLY, CDR2 FYNNEI. This CDR3 has 13 amino acids. The V end was cut by 7 bases, the J end by 4 bases, with 14 bases between. CDR3 coding DNA: TGTGCCAGCACGGGCTCCCCAGGGTACGAGCAGTACTTC. Translating gives CASTGSPGYEQYF. The full variable domain, with the rest looked up from reference TRBV2 and TRBJ2-7, is EPEVTQTPSHQVTQMGQEVILRCVPISNHLYFYWYRQILGQKVEFLVSFYNNEISEKSEIFDDQFSVERPDGSNFTLKIRSTKLEDSAMYFCASTGSPGYEQYFGPGTRLTVT.

This rearrangement joins TRBV7-9 to TRBJ1-1; TRBD1 aligns across 10 bases. The CDR3 runs to 17 residues. V trimming: 1 base; J trimming: 2 bases; junction bases outside the gene matches: 7. CDR1 and CDR2 from the germline V gene are SEHNR and FQNEAQ (reference sequence). The CDR3 is CASSLVGWTGGNTEAFF. Here the CDR3 DNA reads TGTGCCAGCAGCTTAGTGGGGTGGACAGGGGGTAACACTGAAGCTTTCTTT.

The chain couples TRBV30 to TRBJ2-7; 7 bases map to TRBD1. J gave up 5 bases and V 4 bases, and 17 bases lay outside the gene matches. CDR1 is GTSNPN and CDR2 is SVGIG in the germline V gene (reference sequence). CDR3 length equals 16 residues. The CDR3 sequence is CAWTLRQQGIKDEQYF. In nucleotides, the CDR3 is TGTGCCTGGACTCTGCGCCAACAGGGGATAAAGGACGAGCAGTACTTC.

The chain links TRBV27 to TRBJ1-2, with D possibly being TRBD1 (5 bases). The CDR3 has 16 residues. Germline assignment: CDR1 MNHEY and CDR2 SMNVEV (reference sequence). V dropped 7 bases and J dropped 6 bases, with 24 bases sitting between them. This CDR3 is CASTPRSAGSKDGYTF. The CDR3 DNA reads TGTGCCAGCACCCCTCGTTCGGCAGGGTCGAAAGATGGCTACACCTTC.

The chain carries TRBV29-1 and TRBJ1-3, with 7 positions matching TRBD1. CDR1 is SQVTM, CDR2 ANQGSEA, per germline. The V and J ends lost 5 bases and 0 bases, in that order; junction bases with no gene match: 7. The CDR3 sequence is 15 residues long. The CDR3 protein is CSVSGTVDSGNTIYF. CDR3 nucleotide sequence: TGCAGCGTTTCCGGGACAGTAGACTCTGGAAACACCATATATTTT.

The rearrangement uses TRBV29-1 and TRBJ1-1, with a possible D match to TRBD1 (5 bases). Trimming removed 4 bases at V and 1 base at J, with 10 bases between. The CDR3 is 13 amino acids. The germline V gene encodes CDR1 SQVTM and CDR2 ANQGSEA. In nucleotides, the CDR3 is TGCAGCGTTGTAGGGGCGAGGAACACTGAAGCTTTCTTT. Amino acids: CSVVGARNTEAFF.

The chain employs TRBV11-3 and TRBJ2-1; D is possibly TRBD1 (5 bases). The germline CDR1 and CDR2 sequences are SGHNT and YENEEA. The CDR3 consists of 14 residues. Between the trimmed V and J ends, which lost 3 bases and 4 bases, there was a span of 10 bases. CDR3 residues: CASSFDRDYNEQFF. CDR3 sequence (DNA): TGTGCCAGCAGCTTTGACAGAGATTACAATGAGCAGTTCTTC.

The sample holds one count of this clone. The genes are TRBV6-2 or TRBV6-3 and TRBJ2-1; the match to TRBD2 covers 7 bases. The CDR3 is 17 residues long. Germline V gene data show CDR1 as MNHEY and CDR2 as SVGEGT. The V segment lost 3 bases and the J segment 0 bases; nucleotides outside the gene matches: 8. The DNA of the CDR3 is TGTGCCAGCAGTTATGGTCCAGCGGGGAGCTCCTACAATGAGCAGTTCTTC. Its translation: CASSYGPAGSSYNEQFF.